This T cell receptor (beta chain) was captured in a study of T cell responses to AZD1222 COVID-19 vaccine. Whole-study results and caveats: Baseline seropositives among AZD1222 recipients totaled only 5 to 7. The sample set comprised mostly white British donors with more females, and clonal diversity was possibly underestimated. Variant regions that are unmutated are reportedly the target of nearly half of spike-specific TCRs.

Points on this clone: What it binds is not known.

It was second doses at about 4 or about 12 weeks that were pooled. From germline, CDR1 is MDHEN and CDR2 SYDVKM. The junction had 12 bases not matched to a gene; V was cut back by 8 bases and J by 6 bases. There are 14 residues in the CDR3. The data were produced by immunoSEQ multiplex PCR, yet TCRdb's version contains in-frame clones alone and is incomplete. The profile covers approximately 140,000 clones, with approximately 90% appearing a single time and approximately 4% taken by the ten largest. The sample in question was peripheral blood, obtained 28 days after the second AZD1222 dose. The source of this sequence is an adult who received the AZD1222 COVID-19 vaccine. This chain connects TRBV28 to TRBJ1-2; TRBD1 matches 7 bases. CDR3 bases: TGTGCCAGCGCCTACGGGACAGTGCTTAATGGCTACACCTTC. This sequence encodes CASAYGTVLNGYTF.